This T cell receptor beta chain was recorded in a study of response to subunit inactivated influenza vaccine. Only a few counts were recorded for this clonotype. What it binds is not known. Whole-study results and caveats: It was the authors' suggestion that each seasonal influenza vaccination recruits few new T cells.

From germline, CDR1 is SGHRS and CDR2 YFSETQ. With 5 bases clipped from V and 7 bases from J, the junction kept 5 bases outside the gene matches. This CDR3 is built from 13 residues. TCRdb redid the calling of the RT-PCR reads with MiXCR, one entry per CDR3 protein. The data contain 630,000 or so distinct CDR3 sequences, more than 15% of them singletons. This clonotype was obtained from a man aged 50-59 years who received an inactivated influenza vaccine. The sample in question was PBMCs from blood, obtained 12 days after vaccination. V usage is TRBV5-1 and J usage is TRBJ2-2, with TRBD1 matching 7 bases. The CDR3, as DNA: TGCGCCAGCAGGACAGGGTCCATCGGGGAGCTGTTTTTT. Residues: CASRTGSIGELFF.